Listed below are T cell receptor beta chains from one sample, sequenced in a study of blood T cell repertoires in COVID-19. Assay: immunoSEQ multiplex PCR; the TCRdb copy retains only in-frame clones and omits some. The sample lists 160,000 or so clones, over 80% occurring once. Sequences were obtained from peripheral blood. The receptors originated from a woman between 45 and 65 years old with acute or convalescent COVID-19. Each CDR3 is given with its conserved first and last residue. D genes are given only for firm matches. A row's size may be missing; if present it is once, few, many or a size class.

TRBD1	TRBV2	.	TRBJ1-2	TGTGCCAGCAGTTCTGACAGGGGGAGCCTTGGCTACACCTTC	CASSSDRGSLGYTF
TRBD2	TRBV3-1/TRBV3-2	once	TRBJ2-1	TGTGCCAGCAGCCTACGTAATCTAGCGGGAGAGCAGTTCTTC	CASSLRNLAGEQFF
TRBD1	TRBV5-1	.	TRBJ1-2	TGCGCCAGCAGCCCTAAACAGACAGGGACCTATGGCTACACCTTC	CASSPKQTGTYGYTF
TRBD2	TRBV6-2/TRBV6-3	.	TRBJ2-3	TGTGCCAGCAGTCCGCGACTAGCCGGAGATACGCAGTATTTT	CASSPRLAGDTQYF
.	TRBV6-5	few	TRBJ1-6	TGTGCCAGCAGGGACAGCCGCTCACCCCTCCACTTT	CASRDSRSPLHF
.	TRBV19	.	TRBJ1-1	TGTGCCAGTAGTATTTTGGAGGGAAGTTGGGGCACTGAAGCTTTCTTT	CASSILEGSWGTEAFF
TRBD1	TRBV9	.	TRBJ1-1	TGTGCCAGCAGCGTCTCGGACAGGGTGCACACTGAAGCTTTCTTT	CASSVSDRVHTEAFF
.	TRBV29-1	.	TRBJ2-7	TGCAGCGTTGGGGGGACTGAGAACTACGAGCAGTACTTC	CSVGGTENYEQYF
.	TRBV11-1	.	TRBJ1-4	TGTGCCAGCAGCTCTGACAGTGCAACTAATGAAAAACTGTTTTTT	CASSSDSATNEKLFF
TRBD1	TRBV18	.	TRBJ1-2	TGTGCCAGCTCACCAAGGTCCCAGACAGGGGGGAACTATGGCTACACCTTC	CASSPRSQTGGNYGYTF
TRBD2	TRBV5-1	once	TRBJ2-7	TGCGCCAGCAAAGATCAAAGCGGGAGTTACGAGCAGTACTTC	CASKDQSGSYEQYF
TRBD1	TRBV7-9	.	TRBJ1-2	TGTGCCAGCAGCTTGGAGGGACAGCAGTACTATGGCTACACCTTC	CASSLEGQQYYGYTF
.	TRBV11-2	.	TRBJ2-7	TGTGCCAGCAGCTTAGATCGAAGTCAGATTTCCTACGAGCAGTACTTC	CASSLDRSQISYEQYF
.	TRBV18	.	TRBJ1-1	TGTGCCAGCTCACCACTCGCCAGGACTAACACTGAAGCTTTCTTT	CASSPLARTNTEAFF
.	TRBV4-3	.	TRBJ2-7	TGCGCCAGCAGCCAAGATGAAGCAGCGTCTTGGCAGTACTTC	CASSQDEAASWQYF
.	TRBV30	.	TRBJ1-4	TGTGCCTGGAGTGTGGATGCGGGGCATTCCAAAAAACTGTTTTTT	CAWSVDAGHSKKLFF
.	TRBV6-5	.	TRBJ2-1	TGTGCCAGCAGTAGCGAAACGGGAGAGCTTAATGAGCAGTTCTTC	CASSSETGELNEQFF
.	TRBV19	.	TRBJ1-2	TGTGCCAGTAGCCTGACAGCTAACTATGGCTACACCTTC	CASSLTANYGYTF
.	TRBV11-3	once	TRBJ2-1	TGTGCCAGCAGCTTAGAACAGGGTGGTCTCGATGAGCAGTTCTTC	CASSLEQGGLDEQFF
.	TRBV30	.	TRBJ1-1	TGTGCCTGGAGTGTACAGGGACGGTGGAACACTGAAGCTTTCTTT	CAWSVQGRWNTEAFF
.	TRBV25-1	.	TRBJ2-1	TGTGCCAGCAGTGGGGCGCATTACGAGCAGTTCTTC	CASSGAHYEQFF
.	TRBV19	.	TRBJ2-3	TGTGCCAGTAGTCTGGGCCTTAGCACAGATACGCAGTATTTT	CASSLGLSTDTQYF
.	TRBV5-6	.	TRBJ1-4	TGTGCCAGCAGCCGCGGGAGGGTCGCAACTAATGAAAAACTGTTTTTT	CASSRGRVATNEKLFF
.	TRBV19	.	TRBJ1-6	TGTGCCAGTAGTATAGAACTCCTTAATTCACCCCTCCACTTT	CASSIELLNSPLHF
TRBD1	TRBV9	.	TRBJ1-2	TGTGCCAGCAGACGCGACAGGGACCCTTATGGCTACACCTTC	CASRRDRDPYGYTF
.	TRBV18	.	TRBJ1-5	TGTGCCAGCTCACCTGCAGGGCTCATCAATCAGCCCCAGCATTTT	CASSPAGLINQPQHF
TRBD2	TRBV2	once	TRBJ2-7	TGTGCCAGCAGTGAGGTTGGGACTAGCGGGCCCGAGCAGTACTTC	CASSEVGTSGPEQYF
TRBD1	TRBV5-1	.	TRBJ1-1	TGCGCCAGCAGCTTGGGACAGGGTTTTTGGAACACTGAAGCTTTCTTT	CASSLGQGFWNTEAFF
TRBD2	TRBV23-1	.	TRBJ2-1	TGCGCCAGCAGTCAATCGGCGGGGCCTAGCGGATACAATGAGCAGTTCTTC	CASSQSAGPSGYNEQFF
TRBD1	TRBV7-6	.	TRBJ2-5	TGTGCCAGCAGCTTAGAGGGAAACAGGGGGCCCCAAGAGACCCAGTACTTC	CASSLEGNRGPQETQYF
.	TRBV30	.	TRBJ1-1	TGTGCCTTCTCCCGTTCAAGGAGGGGACGAGGTGGTGAAGCTTTCTTT	CAFSRSRRGRGGEAFF
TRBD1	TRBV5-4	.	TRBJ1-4	TGTGCCAGCAGCTCTCGGAAGGGGGCGAATGAAAAACTGTTTTTT	CASSSRKGANEKLFF
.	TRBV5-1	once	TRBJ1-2	TGCGCCAGCACCATTCAGGGGAGGGATGGCTACACCTTC	CASTIQGRDGYTF
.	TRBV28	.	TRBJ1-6	TGTGCCAGCAGTTCGCGGGGGGGTTCACCCCTCCACTTT	CASSSRGGSPLHF
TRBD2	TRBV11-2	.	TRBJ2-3	TGTGCCAGCAGCTCCCGACTGAGTAGCGGGAGCACAGATACGCAGTATTTT	CASSSRLSSGSTDTQYF
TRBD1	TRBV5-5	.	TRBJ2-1	TGTGCCAGCAGCTTGGGGACAGGGGTAGTCAATGAGCAGTTCTTC	CASSLGTGVVNEQFF
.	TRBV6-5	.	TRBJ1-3	TGTGCCAGCAGCCGGGACACTGGAAACACCATATATTTT	CASSRDTGNTIYF
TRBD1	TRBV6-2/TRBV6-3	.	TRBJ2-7	TGTGCCAGCAGTCGGGACAGAGCCCCGATCGCCTACGAGCAGTACTTC	CASSRDRAPIAYEQYF
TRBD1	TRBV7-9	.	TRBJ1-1	TGTGCCAGCAGCCCCATGGATGACAGGGGGGGATTCTTT	CASSPMDDRGGFF
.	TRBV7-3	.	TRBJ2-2	TGTGCCAGCAGCCTCAGGGCCGGGGAGCTGTTTTTT	CASSLRAGELFF
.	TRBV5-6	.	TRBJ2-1	TGTGCCAGCAGCCCAACTAGGAACAATGAGCAGTTCTTC	CASSPTRNNEQFF
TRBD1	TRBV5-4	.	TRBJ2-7	TGTGCCAGCAGCCAAAAAGGGACAGGGGGCATCGACGAGCAGTACTTC	CASSQKGTGGIDEQYF
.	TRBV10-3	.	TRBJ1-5	TGTGCCATCAGTGAGAAGGGGGGCAATCAGCCCCAGCATTTT	CAISEKGGNQPQHF
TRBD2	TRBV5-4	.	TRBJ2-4	TGTGCCAGCAGCTTAGCGGGAGTTGACATTCAGTACTTC	CASSLAGVDIQYF
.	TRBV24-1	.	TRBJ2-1	TGTGCCACCAGTGATGTATCTCGCAATGAGCAGTTCTTC	CATSDVSRNEQFF
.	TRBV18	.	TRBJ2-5	TGTGCCAGCTCACTCCTCTTTGTAGCGGAAGAGACCCAGTACTTC	CASSLLFVAEETQYF
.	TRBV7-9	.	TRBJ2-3	TGTGCCAGCAGCCCACAAGGGGCTAGCACAGATACGCAGTATTTT	CASSPQGASTDTQYF
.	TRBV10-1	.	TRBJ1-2	TGCGCCAGCAGTGAGGACAGCCACTATGGCTACACCTTC	CASSEDSHYGYTF
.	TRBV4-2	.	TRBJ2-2	TGTGCCAGCAGCCAAGACGCAGTCAACACCGGGGAGCTGTTTTTT	CASSQDAVNTGELFF
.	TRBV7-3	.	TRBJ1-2	TGTGCCAGCAGCTTCGGCCAGCGAGGTCGGTATGGCTACACCTTC	CASSFGQRGRYGYTF
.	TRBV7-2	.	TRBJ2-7	TGTGCCAGCGGCCCCGGGGAGAGGCCCTGGGAGCAGTACTTC	CASGPGERPWEQYF
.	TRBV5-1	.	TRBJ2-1	TGCGCCAGCAGCCTCCTGCCGCTAGCGTCGGGCAATGAGCAGTTCTTC	CASSLLPLASGNEQFF